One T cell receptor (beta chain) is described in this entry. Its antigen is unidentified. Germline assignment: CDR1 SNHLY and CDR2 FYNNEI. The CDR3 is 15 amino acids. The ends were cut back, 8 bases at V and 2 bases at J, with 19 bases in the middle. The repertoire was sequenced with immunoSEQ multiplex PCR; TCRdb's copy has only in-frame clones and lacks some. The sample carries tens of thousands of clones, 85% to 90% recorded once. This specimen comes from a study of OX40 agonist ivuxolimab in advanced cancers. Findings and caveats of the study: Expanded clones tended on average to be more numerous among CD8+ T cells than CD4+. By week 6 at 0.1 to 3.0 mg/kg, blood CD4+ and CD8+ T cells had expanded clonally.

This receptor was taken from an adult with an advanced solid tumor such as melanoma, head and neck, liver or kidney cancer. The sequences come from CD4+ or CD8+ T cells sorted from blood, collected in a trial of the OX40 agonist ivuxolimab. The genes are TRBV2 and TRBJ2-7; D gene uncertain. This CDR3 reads CASRKGRTATYEQYF. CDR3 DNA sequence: TGTGCCAGCCGTAAAGGGCGGACGGCGACCTACGAGCAGTACTTC.